This TCR beta chain was captured by sequencing in a study of CD8 T cells in ankylosing spondylitis. Note on this clonotype: Its specificity is not known.

The CDR3 runs 13 residues. CDR1 is SGDLS, CDR2 YYNGEE, per germline. V was pared by 4 bases and J by 6 bases, with 10 bases between. Each CDR3 protein is one row after TCRdb ran MiXCR on the 5' RACE reads. The sample records a few hundred thousand distinct CDR3 sequences, 18% being singletons. Study-wide results and limits: From matched ankylosing spondylitis synovial fluid, disease-linked clones were reportedly recovered at significantly enriched levels. A TCR beta motif made of fewer than 10 highly homologous variants seemed typical of ankylosing spondylitis blood.

The clonotype was recovered from a male donor with ankylosing spondylitis or in good health (not recorded which). The chain joins TRBV9 to TRBJ2-2, with D possibly being TRBD2 (5 bases). The sequencing input was blood, either unsorted or a sorted T cell fraction (not recorded which). The CDR3 protein is CASSPVRAGELFF. The CDR3 DNA reads as TGTGCCAGCAGCCCCGTGCGGGCCGGGGAGCTGTTTTTT.